The next 14 T cell receptor beta chains were all read from a single sample in a study of blood T cell repertoires in COVID-19. Produced via immunoSEQ multiplex PCR; TCRdb's table is partial and in-frame only. The sample shows 100,000 or so clones, roughly 76% of them seen only once. Sequenced material: peripheral blood. Source of these receptors: a human donor in a cohort sampled during active COVID-19.

The CDR3, as DNA: TGTGCCAGCAGCTTATTCCGGGACAACTCTGGAAACACCATATATTTT. Residues: CASSLFRDNSGNTIYF. The V gene is TRBV7-6, the J gene TRBJ1-3; a weak D match, TRBD1 (6 bases). Germline CDR1 and CDR2: SGHVS and FNYEAQ. The ends were cut back, 2 bases at V and 0 bases at J, with 11 bases in the middle. The CDR3 covers 16 residues.

This clone was seen once. J is TRBJ1-2 and V is TRBV5-1; 7 nucleotides agree with TRBD1. CDR3 length: 16 amino acids. CDR1 is SGHRS and CDR2 is YFSETQ in the germline V gene. Trimming cost V 0 bases and J 3 bases; bases outside gene matches: 8. CDR3 DNA sequence: TGCGCCAGCAGCTTGGGAGGTTCAGGGGGTGACTATGGCTACACCTTC. This codes for CASSLGGSGGDYGYTF.

This chain joins TRBV5-1 and TRBJ2-3; maybe TRBD1 (6 bases). Germline assignment: CDR1 SGHRS and CDR2 YFSETQ. This CDR3 contains 15 residues. Trimming left V 4 bases short and J 5 bases short, with 17 bases between. CDR3 sequence reads: CASSGGHRGGDTQYF. The CDR3, as DNA: TGCGCCAGCAGCGGGGGACACCGAGGAGGAGATACGCAGTATTTT. The whole variable domain, filled in from reference TRBV5-1 and TRBJ2-3, reads KAGVTQTPRYLIKTRGQQVTLSCSPISGHRSVSWYQQTPGQGLQFLFEYFSETQRNKGNFPGRFSGRQFSNSRSEMNVSTLELGDSALYLCASSGGHRGGDTQYFGPGTRLTVL.

V gene TRBV19 combines with J gene TRBJ1-1, with 7 bases fitting TRBD1. CDR1 is LNHDA, CDR2 SQIVND, per germline (reference sequence). The CDR3 length is 14 residues. The V gene end was trimmed by 8 bases and the J gene end by 1 base; junction bases not matched to a gene: 7. CDR3 residues: CASLPGTANTEAFF. CDR3 coding DNA: TGTGCCAGTTTACCTGGGACAGCGAACACTGAAGCTTTCTTT.

The CDR3 loop reads CATSDPGTSGTDTQYF. CDR3 bases: TGTGCCACCAGTGATCCCGGGACAAGTGGCACAGATACGCAGTATTTT. The V and J genes are TRBV24-1 and TRBJ2-3, with D possibly matching TRBD1 (6 bases). Germline loops: CDR1 KGHDR, CDR2 SFDVKD. There are 16 residues in the CDR3. V lost 3 bases to trimming and J lost 1 base, with 13 bases between them.

This clone was observed once. V is TRBV11-2 and J is TRBJ2-3; D possibly corresponds to TRBD2 (5 bases). V was cut by 1 base and J by 5 bases, with 10 bases left in between. Germline values: CDR1 SGHAT, CDR2 FQNNGV. The CDR3 is 14 amino acids. The DNA for the CDR3 is TGTGCCAGCAGCTTAGGCACTAGAGGAGATACGCAGTATTTT. Protein: CASSLGTRGDTQYF.

Worth noting for this clone: This specimen includes other DNA sequences encoding the same CDR3. The chain carries TRBV29-1 and TRBJ1-2; D is ambiguous. The V gene's germline CDR1 is SQVTM and CDR2 ANQGSEA. V dropped 5 bases and J dropped 1 base, with 8 bases sitting between them. This CDR3 is 12 amino acids long. CDR3 nucleotide sequence: TGCAGCGTTCGGACTGATAACTATGGCTACACCTTC. This codes for CSVRTDNYGYTF. The full variable domain, rest sourced from reference TRBV29-1 and TRBJ1-2, is SAVISQKPSRDICQRGTSLTIQCQVDSQVTMMFWYRQQPGQSLTLIATANQGSEATYESGFVIDKFPISRPNLTFSTLTVSNMSPEDSSIYLCSVRTDNYGYTFGSGTRLTVV.

This chain joins TRBV2 and TRBJ2-5; a weak D match, TRBD1 (5 bases). CDR3 length equals 13 residues. Germline V gene sequence: CDR1 SNHLY, CDR2 FYNNEI. V shed 9 bases and J shed 2 bases, with 13 bases lying between them. CDR3 loop: CASPPTAQETQYF. CDR3 DNA sequence: TGTGCCAGTCCTCCGACAGCACAAGAGACCCAGTACTTC.

The V and J genes are TRBV6-1 and TRBJ2-1; D possibly corresponds to TRBD2 (5 bases). The V end lost 4 bases, the J end lost 0 bases, and 16 bases lay between the germline ends. Germline V CDR1 and CDR2: MNHNS, SASEGT. This CDR3 contains 17 residues. This chain's CDR3 is CASSGISVRTSYNEQFF. CDR3 bases: TGTGCCAGCAGTGGAATTAGCGTCAGAACCTCCTACAATGAGCAGTTCTTC.

V and J are TRBV28 and TRBJ2-5; TRBD2 matches at 7 bases. V was clipped by 4 bases and J by 0 bases; unmatched bases: 11. CDR3 size: 17 residues. The V gene's germline CDR1 is MDHEN and CDR2 SYDVKM. This chain's CDR3 is CASSSSLAEFYQETQYF. The DNA of the CDR3 is TGTGCCAGCAGTTCAAGTCTAGCGGAATTTTACCAAGAGACCCAGTACTTC.

The sample holds one count of this clone. The genes are TRBV11-2 and TRBJ2-7; no definite D call. Germline V gives CDR1 SGHAT, CDR2 FQNNGV. This CDR3 is 14 amino acids long. Trimming removed 0 bases from V and 2 bases from J, with 8 bases in between. CDR3 coding DNA: TGTGCCAGCAGCTTAGAGCGACTTCCCTACGAGCAGTACTTC. Amino acid sequence: CASSLERLPYEQYF.

As DNA, the CDR3 is TGTGCCAGCAGCTCCGCGGACAGGGGGAACACTGAAGCTTTCTTT. Its protein is CASSSADRGNTEAFF. The chain has TRBV5-4 and TRBJ1-1; 9 bases are shared with TRBD1. Trimming cost V 3 bases and J 1 base; bases outside gene matches: 4. The V gene's germline CDR1 is SGHNT and CDR2 YYREEE (reference sequence). CDR3 size: 15 residues.

The CDR3 loop is CASSLHTGGSTEAFF. CDR3 sequence (DNA): TGCGCCAGCAGCTTGCATACAGGGGGTTCCACTGAAGCTTTCTTT. This chain links TRBV5-1 with TRBJ1-1, with TRBD1 matching 8 bases. The germline gives CDR1 SGHRS, CDR2 YFSETQ. This CDR3 spans 15 amino acids. V trimming: 1 base; J trimming: 4 bases; junction bases outside the gene matches: 6.

The chain carries TRBV18 and TRBJ2-1; TRBD2 aligns across 10 bases. Trimming at V came to 1 base and at J to 4 bases, leaving 4 bases not matched to a gene. Germline CDR1 reads KGHSH; CDR2 reads LQKENI. The CDR3 runs to 16 residues. The CDR3 protein is CASSPQAGGRYNEQFF. In nucleotides, the CDR3 is TGTGCCAGCTCACCACAAGCGGGGGGGCGTTACAATGAGCAGTTCTTC. The full variable domain, with the rest looked up from reference TRBV18 and TRBJ2-1, is NAGVMQNPRHLVRRRGQEARLRCSPMKGHSHVYWYRQLPEEGLKFMVYLQKENIIDESGMPKERFSAEFPKEGPSILRIQQVVRGDSAAYFCASSPQAGGRYNEQFFGPGTRLTVL.